This record concerns one TCR beta chain sequence. One end of the junction varies from germline; a read error may be responsible. These data originate in a study of OX40 agonist ivuxolimab in advanced cancers. Study overall: People who had prior anti-PD-1, anti-PD-L1 or anti-CTLA-4 therapy could take part, and around 40% had some.

Looked up from germline, CDR1 is MDHEN and CDR2 is SYDVKM. This CDR3 contains 12 residues. Some clones are missing from TCRdb's copy, which holds only in-frame ones; the method was immunoSEQ multiplex PCR. The sample contains about 60,000 clones, 90% of which appear only once. The receptor comes from an adult with an advanced solid tumor such as melanoma, head and neck, liver or kidney cancer. The material sequenced was CD4+ or CD8+ T cells sorted from blood, taken in a trial of the OX40 agonist ivuxolimab. The chain uses TRBV28 and TRBJ2-7; maybe TRBD1 (6 bases). Here the CDR3 DNA reads TGTGCCTGCAGGGGACAAAGGGCCGAGCAGTACTTC. Its translation: CACRGQRAEQYF. The variable domain in full, completed from reference TRBV28 and TRBJ2-7, reads DVKVTQSSRYLVKRTGEKVFLECVQDMDHENMFWYRQDPGLGLRLIYFSYDVKMKEKGDIPEGYSVSREKKERFSLILESASTNQTSMYLCACRGQRAEQYFGPGTRLTVT.